A single sample gave rise to the 4 T cell receptor beta chains below, sequenced in a study of blood T cell repertoires in COVID-19. Clones were read by immunoSEQ multiplex PCR, and TCRdb kept only the in-frame ones, dropping some. The sample holds about 190,000 clones, more than 60% seen once. The sample taken for sequencing was peripheral blood. The receptors originated from a woman aged 50 to 60 with acute or convalescent COVID-19.

V is TRBV9 and J is TRBJ2-7; 13 positions match TRBD2. The germline CDR1 and CDR2 sequences are SGDLS and YYNGEE. The CDR3 length is 18 residues. Losses at the gene ends were 0 bases for V and 3 bases for J; bases not matched to a gene: 9. The CDR3 bases are TGTGCCAGCAGCGTAGGACTAGCGGGGGGCTCATTGGACTACGAGCAGTACTTC. It encodes CASSVGLAGGSLDYEQYF.

The chain couples TRBV4-3 to TRBJ2-7; 7 positions match TRBD1. This CDR3 comprises 16 residues. The V and J ends lost 6 bases and 2 bases, in that order; junction bases with no gene match: 13. Germline lookup yields CDR1 LGHNA and CDR2 YSLEER. The CDR3 DNA sequence: TGCGCCAGCAGTCAGACACAGGGGCAGTCCCCCTACGAGCAGTACTTC. Translation: CASSQTQGQSPYEQYF.

This clone was detected once. The V and J genes are TRBV30 and TRBJ1-6; weak D call: TRBD1 (6 bases). The CDR3 has 13 residues. Deletions cut 3 bases from V and 8 bases from J, with 11 bases between. From germline, CDR1 is GTSNPN and CDR2 SVGIG (reference sequence). For the CDR3, the DNA is TGTGCCTGGAGGAGGGGGTTTGATTCACCCCTCCACTTT. Translation gives CAWRRGFDSPLHF.

V gene TRBV12-3 or TRBV12-4 combines with J gene TRBJ2-7; D is possibly TRBD1 (5 bases). Trimming left V 7 bases short and J 4 bases short, with 11 bases between. This CDR3 has 12 amino acids. The CDR3 loop is CASKAQGYEQYF. The CDR3, as DNA: TGTGCCAGCAAGGCCCAGGGTTACGAGCAGTACTTC.